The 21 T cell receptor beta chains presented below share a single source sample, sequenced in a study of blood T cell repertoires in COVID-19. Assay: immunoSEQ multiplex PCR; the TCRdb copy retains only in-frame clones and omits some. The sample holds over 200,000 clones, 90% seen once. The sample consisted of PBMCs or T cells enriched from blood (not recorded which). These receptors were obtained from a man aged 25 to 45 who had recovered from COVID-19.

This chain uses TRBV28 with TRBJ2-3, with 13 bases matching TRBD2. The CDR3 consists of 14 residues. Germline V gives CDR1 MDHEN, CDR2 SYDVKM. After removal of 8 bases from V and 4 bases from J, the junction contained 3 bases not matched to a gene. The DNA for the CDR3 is TGTGCCAGCCACACTAGCGGGGGGGCAGATACGCAGTATTTT. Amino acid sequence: CASHTSGGADTQYF.

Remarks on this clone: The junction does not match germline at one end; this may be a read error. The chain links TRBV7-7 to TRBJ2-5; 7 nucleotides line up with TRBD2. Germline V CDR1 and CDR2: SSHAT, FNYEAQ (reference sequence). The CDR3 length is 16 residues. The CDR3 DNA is TGTGCTAGCAGCACAGTGGCGGGAGTAGGACAAGAGACCCAGTACTTC. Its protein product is CASSTVAGVGQETQYF.

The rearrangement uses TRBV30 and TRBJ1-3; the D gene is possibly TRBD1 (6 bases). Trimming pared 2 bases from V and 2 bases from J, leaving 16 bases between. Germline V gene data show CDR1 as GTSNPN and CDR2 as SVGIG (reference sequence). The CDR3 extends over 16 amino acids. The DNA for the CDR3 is TGTGCCTGGAGTTTAGCAGGGGAGGGAACTGGAAACACCATATATTTT. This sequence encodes CAWSLAGEGTGNTIYF.

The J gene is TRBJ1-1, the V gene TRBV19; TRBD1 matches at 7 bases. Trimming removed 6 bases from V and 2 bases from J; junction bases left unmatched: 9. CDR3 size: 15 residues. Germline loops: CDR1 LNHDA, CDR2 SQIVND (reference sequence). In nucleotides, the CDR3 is TGTGCCAGTAGGCATCGGGACAGAGTAAACACTGAAGCTTTCTTT. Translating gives CASRHRDRVNTEAFF.

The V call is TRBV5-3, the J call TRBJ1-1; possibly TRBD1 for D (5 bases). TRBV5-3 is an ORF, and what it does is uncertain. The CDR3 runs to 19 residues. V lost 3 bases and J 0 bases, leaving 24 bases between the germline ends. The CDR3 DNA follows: TGTGCCAGAAGCTCAATCTTAACAAGAGTAGGGGAAATGAACACTGAAGCTTTCTTT. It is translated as CARSSILTRVGEMNTEAFF.

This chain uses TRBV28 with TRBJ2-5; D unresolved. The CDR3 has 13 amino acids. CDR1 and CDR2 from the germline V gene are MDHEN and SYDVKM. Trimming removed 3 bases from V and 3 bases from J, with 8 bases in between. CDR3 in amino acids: CASSFIAEETQYF. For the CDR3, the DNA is TGTGCCAGCAGTTTTATCGCGGAAGAGACCCAGTACTTC.

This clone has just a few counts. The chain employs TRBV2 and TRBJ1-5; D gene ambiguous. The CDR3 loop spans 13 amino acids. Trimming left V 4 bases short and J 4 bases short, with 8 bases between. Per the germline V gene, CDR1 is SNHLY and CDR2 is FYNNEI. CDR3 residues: CASSARGNQPQHF. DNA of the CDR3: TGTGCCAGCAGTGCGCGGGGTAATCAGCCCCAGCATTTT.

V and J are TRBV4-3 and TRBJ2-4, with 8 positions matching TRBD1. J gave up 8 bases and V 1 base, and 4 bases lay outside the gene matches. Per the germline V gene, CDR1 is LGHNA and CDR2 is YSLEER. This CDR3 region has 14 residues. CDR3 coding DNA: TGCGCCAGCAGCCAAGTGGACAGGGAAGACATTCAGTACTTC. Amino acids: CASSQVDREDIQYF.

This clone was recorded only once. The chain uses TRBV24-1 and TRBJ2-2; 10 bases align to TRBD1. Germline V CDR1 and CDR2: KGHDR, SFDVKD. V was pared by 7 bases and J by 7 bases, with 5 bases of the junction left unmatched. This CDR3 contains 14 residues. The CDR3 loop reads CATRPGQGYGELFF. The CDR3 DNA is TGTGCCACCAGACCGGGACAGGGGTACGGGGAGCTGTTTTTT.

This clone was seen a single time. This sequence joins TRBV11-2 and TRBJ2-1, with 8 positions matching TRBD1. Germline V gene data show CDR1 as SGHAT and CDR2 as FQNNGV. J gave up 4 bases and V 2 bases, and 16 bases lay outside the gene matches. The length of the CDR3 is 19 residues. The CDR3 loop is CASSLPGQGWTQAYNEQFF. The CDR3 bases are TGTGCCAGCAGCTTACCCGGACAGGGTTGGACCCAGGCATACAATGAGCAGTTCTTC. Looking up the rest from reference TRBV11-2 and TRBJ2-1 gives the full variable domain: EAGVAQSPRYKIIEKRQSVAFWCNPISGHATLYWYQQILGQGPKLLIQFQNNGVVDDSQLPKDRFSAERLKGVDSTLKIQPAKLEDSAVYLCASSLPGQGWTQAYNEQFFGPGTRLTVL.

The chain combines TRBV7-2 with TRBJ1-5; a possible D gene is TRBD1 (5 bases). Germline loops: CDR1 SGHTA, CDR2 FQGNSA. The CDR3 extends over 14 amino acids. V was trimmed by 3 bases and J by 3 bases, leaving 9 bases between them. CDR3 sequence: CASSLKGNNQPQHF. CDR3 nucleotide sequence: TGTGCCAGCAGCTTGAAGGGGAACAATCAGCCCCAGCATTTT.

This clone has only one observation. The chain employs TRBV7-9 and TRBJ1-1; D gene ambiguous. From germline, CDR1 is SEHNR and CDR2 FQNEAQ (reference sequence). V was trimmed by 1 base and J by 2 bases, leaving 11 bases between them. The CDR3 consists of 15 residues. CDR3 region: CASSLGWSDNTEAFF. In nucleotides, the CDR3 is TGTGCCAGCAGCTTAGGGTGGTCAGATAACACTGAAGCTTTCTTT.

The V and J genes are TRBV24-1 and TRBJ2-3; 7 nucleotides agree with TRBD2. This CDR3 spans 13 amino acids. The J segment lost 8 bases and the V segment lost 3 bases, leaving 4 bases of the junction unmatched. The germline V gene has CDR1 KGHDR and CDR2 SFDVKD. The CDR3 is CATSDGTTLTQYF. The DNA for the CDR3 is TGTGCCACCAGTGATGGGACTACCCTTACGCAGTATTTT.

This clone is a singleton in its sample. The CDR3 sequence: CASSIRRTSGRIYTGELFF. The CDR3 DNA is TGTGCCAGTAGTATCCGGAGGACTAGCGGGAGGATCTACACCGGGGAGCTGTTTTTT. V gene TRBV19 combines with J gene TRBJ2-2, with TRBD2 matching over 14 bases. The CDR3 is 19 residues long. Unmatched junction bases numbered 9, after V lost 3 bases and J lost 3 bases. CDR1 and CDR2 from the germline V gene are LNHDA and SQIVND (reference sequence). Combining the CDR3 with reference TRBV19 and TRBJ2-2 gives the whole variable domain DGGITQSPKYLFRKEGQNVTLSCEQNLNHDAMYWYRQDPGQGLRLIYYSQIVNDFQKGDIAEGYSVSREKKESFPLTVTSAQKNPTAFYLCASSIRRTSGRIYTGELFFGEGSRLTVL.

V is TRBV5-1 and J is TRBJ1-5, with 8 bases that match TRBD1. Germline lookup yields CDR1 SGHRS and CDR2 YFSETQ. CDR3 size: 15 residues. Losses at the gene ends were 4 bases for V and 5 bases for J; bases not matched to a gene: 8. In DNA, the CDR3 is TGCGCCAGCAGCGTGCAGGGGGCCCCTCATCAGCCCCAGCATTTT. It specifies CASSVQGAPHQPQHF.

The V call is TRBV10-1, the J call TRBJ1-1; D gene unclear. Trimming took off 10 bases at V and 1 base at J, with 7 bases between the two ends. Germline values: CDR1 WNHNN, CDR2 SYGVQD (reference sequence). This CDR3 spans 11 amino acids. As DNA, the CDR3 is TGCGCCATTCCTTCGAACACTGAAGCTTTCTTT. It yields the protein CAIPSNTEAFF.

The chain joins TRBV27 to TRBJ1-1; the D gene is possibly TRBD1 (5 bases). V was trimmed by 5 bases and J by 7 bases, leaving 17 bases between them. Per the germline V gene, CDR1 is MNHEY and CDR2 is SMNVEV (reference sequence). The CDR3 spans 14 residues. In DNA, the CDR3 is TGTGCCAGCAGTAGGGGATCGGGAGGTAATGAAGCTTTCTTT. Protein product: CASSRGSGGNEAFF.

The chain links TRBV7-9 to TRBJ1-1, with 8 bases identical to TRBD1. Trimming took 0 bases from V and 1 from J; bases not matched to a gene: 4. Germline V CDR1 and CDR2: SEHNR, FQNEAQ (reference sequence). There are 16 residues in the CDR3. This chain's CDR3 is CASSLAPGTGNTEAFF. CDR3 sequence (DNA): TGTGCCAGCAGCTTAGCCCCCGGGACAGGGAACACTGAAGCTTTCTTT.

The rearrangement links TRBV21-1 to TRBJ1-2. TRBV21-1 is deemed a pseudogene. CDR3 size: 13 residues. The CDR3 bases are TGTGCCAGCAGCAAATCGAGCGGGCGCGGCTACACCTTC. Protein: CASSKSSGRGYTF.

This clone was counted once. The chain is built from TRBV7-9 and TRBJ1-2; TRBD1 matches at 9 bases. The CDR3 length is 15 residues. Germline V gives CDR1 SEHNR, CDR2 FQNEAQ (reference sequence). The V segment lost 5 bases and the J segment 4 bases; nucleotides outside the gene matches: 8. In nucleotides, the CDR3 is TGTGCCAGCAGCACCCTACAGGGGGCCCTCTATGGCTACACCTTC. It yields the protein CASSTLQGALYGYTF.

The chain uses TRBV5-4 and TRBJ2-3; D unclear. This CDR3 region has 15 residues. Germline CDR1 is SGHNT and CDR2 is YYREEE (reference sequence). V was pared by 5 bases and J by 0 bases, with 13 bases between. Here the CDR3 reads CASSGHQTSTDTQYF. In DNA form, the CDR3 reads TGTGCCAGCAGTGGTCACCAAACAAGCACAGATACGCAGTATTTT.